This T cell receptor (beta chain) is from a study of shared clonotypes between healthy human individuals (dated by TCRdb to 2018 to 2021). Notes on the research overall: The cohort comprised a couple of women and a few men aged 18 to 49 years. For each donor, CD4 naive and CD4 memory were each given three plates, CD8 naive was given two plates, and CD8 memory was given one plate. The study deeply sequenced blood TCR repertoires of five healthy adults to estimate repertoire size and the extent of clonotype sharing between individuals. Libraries were prepared and TCR repertoires were sequenced by different laboratories using diverse techniques, in order to increase sequencing depth and limit assay-specific biases. Each donor's leukapheresis produced roughly between about 0.8 and 10 billion PBMCs. Findings and caveats that apply to the study as a whole: Pairwise subsampling led to the expectation that sequencing depth would affect the degree of clonotype sharing among donors. When several donors were compared, the shared fraction of clonotypes was about 5% for naive CD4, 3.5% to 4% for naive CD8, roughly 2.5% for memory CD4, and 0.35% to 0.5% for memory CD8. Estimated clonotype richness was generally larger for naive than for memory subsets. Rarefaction of sorted-subset datasets indicated incomplete sequencing despite the large sequencing depth. Because the study included only a small number of donors, the genetic and exposure-history diversity represented was limited. Compared with non-shared clonotypes, clonotypes shared by all four sorted-subset donors had higher generation probabilities. Sampling was restricted to blood, and TCR repertoires in tissues likely differ from the TCR repertoires found in blood.

A note on this clone: What antigen it recognizes has not been identified. No clone much larger than this one lies a single base away; base qualities are absent.

Using the deep immunoSEQ assay, TCR CDR3 regions were amplified from genomic DNA by multiplex PCR. Extracted genomic DNA from each cell subset was distributed evenly across all wells of several immunoSEQ 96-well plates, and each plate was treated as a replicate. For sorted subsets, approximately 190 ng of genomic DNA, equivalent to roughly 30,000 T cell genomes, went into each replicate PCR. Purified libraries were quantified with a Qubit 3.0 fluorometer, sized on a Bioanalyzer 2100, and re-quantified with the KAPA Library Quantification kit. A separate single-read 150-cycle Illumina NextSeq 550 flow cell was used to sequence each immunoSEQ 96-well plate. The authors' analysis ran thus. The immunoSEQ output contained only junctional sequences without quality scores, so filtering could not match that applied to full-length reads. To assign V/J genes and CDR3, sequences were annotated against IMGT germline references using PyIR, a Python wrapper for IgBLAST v1.9. Reads were filtered out if the reads had weak V/J assignments (E-value above 1e-6), no CDR3, stop codons, out-of-frame junctions, or ambiguous translated residues. V3J clonotypes were defined as sequences sharing an identical inferred V gene, J gene, and CDR3 amino acid sequence. Percentage overlap between repertoires was computed as shared unique clonotypes divided by the size of the smaller repertoire. Richness of each repertoire was evaluated using RTK rarefaction, the Chao1 estimator, and Recon v2.1 estimates of unobserved clonotypes. Generation probabilities were computed with OLGA for all TCRbeta clonotypes obtained by the gDNA method from a handful of donors. Imported from immuneACCESS, the table was reduced by TCRdb to in-frame sequences with V and J called. These copies leave out some clones; in studies compared against another copy, an unresolved V gene accounts for under half, and the cause of the remainder is not known. The DNA was the basis for D and trimming; V, J and clone size are from that table. Recorded for this sample are more than 2 million clones; nearly 97% of them occurred a single time. The ten largest clonotypes hold roughly 0.13% of the sample.

CDR1 SGHAT and CDR2 FQNNGV are derived from the germline V gene. The germline ends are 9 bases apart after V is trimmed by 1 base and J by 5 bases. The CDR3 covers 13 residues, taking in both the cysteine and the phenylalanine. Left in the record is the CDR3 DNA by itself, 39 bases read in frame from the first base. The donors were healthy, HIV-negative adults who had no recently reported acute infections or vaccinations. Only Caucasian adults living in Nashville, Tennessee, USA were represented among the donors. CD4+ T cells were enriched by magnetic negative selection, after which naive cells were positively selected on CD45RA and the negative fraction was taken as the memory subset. Blood was obtained by leukapheresis, after which PBMCs were separated by Ficoll-Histopaque density gradient centrifugation and cryopreserved in liquid nitrogen vapor phase. Analytical flow cytometry was used to check the purity and quantity of each magnetically sorted T cell population. Each sorted fraction had its genomic DNA isolated and then quantified by UV absorbance on a Nanodrop 2000c.

This clonotype originated in a man aged 18-30 years in good health. Recombination linked TRBV11-2 to TRBJ2-7, with no reliable assignment of the D segment. Sequenced input: naive CD4+ T cells sorted from blood. This specimen's cell subset or site label, per the study, means: CD45RA+ positively selected. The nucleotide sequence reads as follows: TGTGCCAGCAGCTTAGGGCCCCGGAACGAGCAGTACTTC. This translates into CASSLGPRNEQYF.